This T cell receptor (beta chain) comes out of a study of blood T cell repertoires in COVID-19. Two negative PCRs, clearance, or symptom resolution characterized the recovered Cohort 3 donors. In the authors' methods: Reference gene primer amplification yielded estimated nucleated cell counts. Sequencing was performed with immunoSEQ multiplex PCR; in TCRdb, only in-frame clones are kept and a portion is missing. V, J and clone size derive from that table, while D and trimming were established from the DNA sequence. The sample holds some 350,000 clones; about 90% are singletons and the top ten take less than 5.5%. There are 15 residues in the CDR3. V dropped 2 bases and J dropped 1 base, with 12 bases sitting between them. Germline V gene data show CDR1 as SGHRS and CDR2 as YFSETQ.

The rearrangement joins TRBV5-1 to TRBJ1-1; D is possibly TRBD1 (6 bases). Sequencing used PBMCs or T cells enriched from blood (not recorded which). The TCR sequence derives from a man aged 25 to 40 who had recovered from COVID-19. CDR3 region: CASSFSTTGNTEAFF. The CDR3 nucleotides read TGCGCCAGCAGCTTTTCGACGACAGGGAACACTGAAGCTTTCTTT.